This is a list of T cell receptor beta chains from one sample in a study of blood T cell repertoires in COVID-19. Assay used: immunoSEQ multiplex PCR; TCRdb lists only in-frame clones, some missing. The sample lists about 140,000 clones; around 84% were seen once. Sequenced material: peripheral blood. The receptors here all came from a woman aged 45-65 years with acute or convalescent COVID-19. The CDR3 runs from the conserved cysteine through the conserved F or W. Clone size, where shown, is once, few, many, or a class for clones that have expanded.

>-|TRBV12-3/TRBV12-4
CASSLGGRENQHF
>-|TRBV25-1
CASSEPQGGGVVEAFF
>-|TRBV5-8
CASSTRQGANYGYTF
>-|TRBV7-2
CASSWTGARPYEQYF
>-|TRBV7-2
CASSLGGGLGFNEQFF
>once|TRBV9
CASSAGQQETQYF
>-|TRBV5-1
CASSGIPGQGGEKLFF
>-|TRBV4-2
CASSLDRGSNQPQHF
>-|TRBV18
CASSPLGEGALEKLFF
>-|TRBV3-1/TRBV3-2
CASSQDGQGAPDTQYF
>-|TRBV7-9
CASSLLANAGNTIYF
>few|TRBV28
CASSPLLETGRSFSRDGYTF
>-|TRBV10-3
CAISRDKYEQYF
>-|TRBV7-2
CASRQQGTVNEKLFF
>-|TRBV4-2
CASRTGPEKLFF
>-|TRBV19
CASSSRQMERLGYTF
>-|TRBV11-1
CASSRGNTEAFF
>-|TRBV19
CASSLQRVSNQPQHF
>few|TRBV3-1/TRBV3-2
CASRRGDRGTEAFF
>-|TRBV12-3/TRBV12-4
CASSTGQGGTQYF
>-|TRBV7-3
CASSLTGGPAFF
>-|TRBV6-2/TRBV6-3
CASSYLDTGQYF
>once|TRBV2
CASRISGGTVRIDTQYF
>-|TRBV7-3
CASSLTYLSSHSEAFF
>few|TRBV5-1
CASSLGSAIYTEAFF
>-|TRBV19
CASSMLVNTEAFF
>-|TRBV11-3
CASSLGSGMGNEQFF
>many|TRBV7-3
CASSPAGGSGNEQFF
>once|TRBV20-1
CSASAGSQNYGYTF
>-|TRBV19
CASSSGVGQASYEQYF
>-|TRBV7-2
CASSIGPDSHNEQFF